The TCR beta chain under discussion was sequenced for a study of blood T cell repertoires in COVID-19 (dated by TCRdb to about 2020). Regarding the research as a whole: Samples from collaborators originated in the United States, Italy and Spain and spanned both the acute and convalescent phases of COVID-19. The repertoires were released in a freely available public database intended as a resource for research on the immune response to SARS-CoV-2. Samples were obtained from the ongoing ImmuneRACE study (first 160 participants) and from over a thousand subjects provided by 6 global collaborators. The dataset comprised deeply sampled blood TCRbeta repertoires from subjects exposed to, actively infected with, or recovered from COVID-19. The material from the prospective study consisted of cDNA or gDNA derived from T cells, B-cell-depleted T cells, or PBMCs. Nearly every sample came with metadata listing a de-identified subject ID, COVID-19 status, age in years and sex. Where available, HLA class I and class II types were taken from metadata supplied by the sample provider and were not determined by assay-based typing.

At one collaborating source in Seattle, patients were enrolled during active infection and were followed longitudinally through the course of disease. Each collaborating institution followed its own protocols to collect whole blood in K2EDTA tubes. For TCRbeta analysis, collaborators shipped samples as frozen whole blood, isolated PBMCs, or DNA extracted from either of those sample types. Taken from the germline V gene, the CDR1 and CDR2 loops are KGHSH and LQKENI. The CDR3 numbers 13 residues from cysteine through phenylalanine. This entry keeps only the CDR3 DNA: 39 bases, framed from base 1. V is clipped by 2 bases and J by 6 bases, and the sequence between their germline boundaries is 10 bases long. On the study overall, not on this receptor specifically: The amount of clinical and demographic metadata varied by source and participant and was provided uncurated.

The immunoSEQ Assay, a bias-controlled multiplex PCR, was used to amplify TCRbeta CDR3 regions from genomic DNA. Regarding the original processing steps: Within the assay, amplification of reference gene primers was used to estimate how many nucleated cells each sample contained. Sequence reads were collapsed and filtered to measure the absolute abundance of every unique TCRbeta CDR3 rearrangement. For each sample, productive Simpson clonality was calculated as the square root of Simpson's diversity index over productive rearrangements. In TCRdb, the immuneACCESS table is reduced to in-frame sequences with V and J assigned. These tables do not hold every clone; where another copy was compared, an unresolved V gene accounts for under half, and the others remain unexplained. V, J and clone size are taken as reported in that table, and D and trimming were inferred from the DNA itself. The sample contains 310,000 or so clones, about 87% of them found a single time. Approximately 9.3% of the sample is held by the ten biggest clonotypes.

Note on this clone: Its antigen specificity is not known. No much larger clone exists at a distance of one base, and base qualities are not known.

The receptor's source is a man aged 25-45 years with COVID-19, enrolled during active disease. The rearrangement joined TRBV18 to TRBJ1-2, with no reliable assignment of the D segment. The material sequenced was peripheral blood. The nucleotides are TGTGCCAGCTCACCAACTCAAGAGGATGGCTACACCTTC. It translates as CASSPTQEDGYTF.